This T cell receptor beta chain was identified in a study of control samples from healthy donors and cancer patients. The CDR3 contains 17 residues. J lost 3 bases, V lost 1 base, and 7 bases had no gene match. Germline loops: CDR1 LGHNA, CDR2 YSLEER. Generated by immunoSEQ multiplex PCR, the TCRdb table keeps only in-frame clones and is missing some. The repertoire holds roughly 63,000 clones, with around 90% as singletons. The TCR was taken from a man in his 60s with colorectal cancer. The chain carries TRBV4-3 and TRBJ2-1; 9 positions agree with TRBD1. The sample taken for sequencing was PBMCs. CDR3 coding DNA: TGCGCCAGCAGCCAAGGGCGGGACAGGGTGCTCTACAATGAGCAGTTCTTC. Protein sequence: CASSQGRDRVLYNEQFF.